These T cell receptor beta chains were read from a single sample in a study of blood T cell repertoires in COVID-19. Only in-frame clones appear in the TCRdb table, and some are missing; sequencing was by immunoSEQ multiplex PCR. The sample comprises approximately 250,000 clones, 75% to 90% of which are singletons, and approximately 3.4% rests with the top ten. The sequencing sample was made of PBMCs or T cells enriched from blood (not recorded which). These receptors all stem from a woman aged 40 to 50 who had been exposed to COVID-19. CDR3s include the opening cysteine and the closing phenylalanine or tryptophan. D genes are given only for firm matches. Rows may omit the clone size; those that give it use once, few, many or a size class.

-	TRBV7-2	-	TRBJ2-3	TGTGCCACCTCGTACGGGTTAGCCGATACGCAGTATTTT	CATSYGLADTQYF
-	TRBV2	-	TRBJ1-3	TGTGCCAGCAGTGCGACAAGGGTAGCGGGAAACACCATATATTTT	CASSATRVAGNTIYF
-	TRBV13	-	TRBJ1-6	TGTGCCAGCAGCGGCGGGGGCTTGTTGAGTTCACCCCTCCACTTT	CASSGGGLLSSPLHF
once	TRBV2	-	TRBJ1-3	TGTGCCAGCGCAGGGGCCAAAGCAGGAAACACCATATATTTT	CASAGAKAGNTIYF
-	TRBV27	TRBD2	TRBJ2-1	TGTGCCAGCAGTAGATTTGGCGGCGGGAGTGACGACAATGAGCAGTTCTTC	CASSRFGGGSDDNEQFF
-	TRBV30	-	TRBJ1-5	TGTGCCTGGAACGAGGGTAATGGGAATCAGCCCCAGCATTTT	CAWNEGNGNQPQHF
-	TRBV12-5	-	TRBJ2-1	TGTGCTAGTGGTTTGGGGGCGGGGACAGCCCCTCTCCAGTTCTTC	CASGLGAGTAPLQFF
-	TRBV4-3	-	TRBJ2-4	TGCGCCAGCAGCCAAGCGGGGGTGCCCATTCAGTACTTC	CASSQAGVPIQYF
-	TRBV9	TRBD2	TRBJ2-1	TGTGCCAGCAGCGCTAGCGGGAGAAGGGATGAGCAGTTCTTC	CASSASGRRDEQFF
few	TRBV9	-	TRBJ2-7	TGTGCCAGCAGCGTAGAGAGCGAGATCAAGGATTACTACGAGCAGTACTTC	CASSVESEIKDYYEQYF
-	TRBV6-5	TRBD1	TRBJ1-2	TGTGCCAGCAGTAACACAGGGGGCTATGGCTACACCTTC	CASSNTGGYGYTF
-	TRBV28	TRBD1	TRBJ1-5	TGTGCCAGCAGTTTACTACAGGGGGGACAGCCCCAGCATTTT	CASSLLQGGQPQHF
-	TRBV27	-	TRBJ1-1	TGTGCCAGCAGCCCCGGGGGGGTCACTGAAGCTTTCTTT	CASSPGGVTEAFF
-	TRBV6-4	-	TRBJ1-3	TGTGCCAGCAGTGACTCAACAGCCCCTGGAAACACCATATATTTT	CASSDSTAPGNTIYF
-	TRBV29-1	TRBD1	TRBJ1-6	TGCAGCGTTAGGACAGGGACTAATTCACCCCTCCACTTT	CSVRTGTNSPLHF
once	TRBV28	-	TRBJ1-5	TGTGCCAGCAGTTTGACCAGGGGTAGCAATCAGCCCCAGCATTTT	CASSLTRGSNQPQHF
-	TRBV19	TRBD1	TRBJ1-2	TGTGCCAGTAGTTCGGGACAGGGAGCTAACTATGGCTACACCTTC	CASSSGQGANYGYTF
-	TRBV19	TRBD1	TRBJ1-5	TGTGCCAGTAGTTGGCAGGGGGGCCAGCCCCAGCATTTT	CASSWQGGQPQHF
-	TRBV4-3	-	TRBJ2-3	TGCGCCAGCAGCGTAGGGGTCAGCACAGATACGCAGTATTTT	CASSVGVSTDTQYF
-	TRBV30	-	TRBJ1-2	TGTGCCTGGAGTGTAGGACAGAACTATGGCTACACCTTC	CAWSVGQNYGYTF
-	TRBV28	TRBD1	TRBJ1-6	TGTGCCAGCAGTTTATATTGGACAGGGGGATCACCCCTCCACTTT	CASSLYWTGGSPLHF
-	TRBV3-1/TRBV3-2	-	TRBJ1-4	TGTGCCAGCAGCAGGGTTACCAGGGGAGCTAATGAAAAACTGTTTTTT	CASSRVTRGANEKLFF
once	TRBV4-2	TRBD2	TRBJ2-7	TGTGCCAGCAGCCACGGGACTAGCGGGGGGTCTACCTACGAGCAGTACTTC	CASSHGTSGGSTYEQYF
-	TRBV6-2/TRBV6-3	-	TRBJ2-7	TGTGCCAGCAGTTTCAACGACTGGGGCTTTTGGGGCGAGCAGTACTTC	CASSFNDWGFWGEQYF
-	TRBV28	TRBD1	TRBJ2-7	TGTGCCAGCAGACTGAGCGCAGGGGGCGCCTACGAGCAGTACTTC	CASRLSAGGAYEQYF
once	TRBV9	-	TRBJ2-7	TGTGCCAGCAGCGTTGGGGCGGAACCCTACTACGAGCAGTACTTC	CASSVGAEPYYEQYF
-	TRBV11-3	-	TRBJ1-1	TGTGCCAGCAGCTTAGAAAGCTACACTGAAGCTTTCTTT	CASSLESYTEAFF
-	TRBV10-2	TRBD1	TRBJ1-5	TGCGCCAGCAGCGACGAGTCAGGGGGCCAGCCCCAGCATTTT	CASSDESGGQPQHF
once	TRBV3-1/TRBV3-2	-	TRBJ1-2	TGTGCCAGCAGCCGGGACACCTATGGCTACACCTTC	CASSRDTYGYTF
-	TRBV18	-	TRBJ2-3	TGTGCCAGCTCACCGCGGGCCGAGCAGGATACGCAGTATTTT	CASSPRAEQDTQYF
-	TRBV7-3	TRBD2	TRBJ2-1	TGTGCCAGCAGCTCCGGGACTAGCAGGGTTTTTGGCGATGAGCAGTTCTTC	CASSSGTSRVFGDEQFF
-	TRBV5-4	TRBD2	TRBJ2-3	TGTGCCAGCAGCTTGTCTACAATGGCGGGGGGGAGCACAGATACGCAGTATTTT	CASSLSTMAGGSTDTQYF
-	TRBV5-3	-	TRBJ2-4	TGTGCCAGGAAGAGGCTAGCCAAAAACATTCAGTACTTC	CARKRLAKNIQYF
-	TRBV18	-	TRBJ1-1	TGTGCCAGCTCACCACTGGAGGGGTTGGGCACTGAAGCTTTCTTT	CASSPLEGLGTEAFF
-	TRBV27	TRBD1	TRBJ2-1	TGTGCCAGCCTTGGGGACAGGGGGCTGGATGAGCAGTTCTTC	CASLGDRGLDEQFF
-	TRBV19	-	TRBJ1-5	TGTGCCAGTAGTGGTCAGGGAGGGAATCAGCCCCAGCATTTT	CASSGQGGNQPQHF
-	TRBV7-9	-	TRBJ2-7	TGTGCCAGCAGCCCGGTGGACAGCTCCTACGAGCAGTACTTC	CASSPVDSSYEQYF
-	TRBV18	TRBD1	TRBJ2-7	TGTGCCAGCTCACCAGGGACAGGGGTCGAGCAGTACTTC	CASSPGTGVEQYF
-	TRBV27	-	TRBJ1-5	TGTGCCAGCAGTTTGTCAGGGCTCGGGCAGCCCCAGCATTTT	CASSLSGLGQPQHF
-	TRBV4-1	TRBD2	TRBJ2-1	TGCGCCAGCAGCCAAGAACGGGTGGGACTAGCGGGAAACGAGCAGTTCTTC	CASSQERVGLAGNEQFF
-	TRBV6-6	-	TRBJ1-4	TGTGCCAGCAGTGGGCGTAGGGGAACTAATGAAAAACTGTTTTTT	CASSGRRGTNEKLFF
-	TRBV24-1	TRBD2	TRBJ2-3	TGTGCCACCAGCAGCGGGAGACTGGCAGATACGCAGTATTTT	CATSSGRLADTQYF
-	TRBV7-9	-	TRBJ1-3	TGTGCCAGCAGCTTAGCGGGACACTCTGGAAACACCATATATTTT	CASSLAGHSGNTIYF
few	TRBV5-4	-	TRBJ1-5	TGTGCCAGCAGCGGCCGGGGGGCGCGGAGCAATCAGCCCCAGCATTTT	CASSGRGARSNQPQHF
few	TRBV28	-	TRBJ1-6	TGTGCCAGCAGTTCTCCCAGCTCCTATAATTCACCCCTCCACTTT	CASSSPSSYNSPLHF
-	TRBV28	TRBD2	TRBJ2-5	TGTGCCAGCAGTCGGCTAGCGGGGTCGCAAGAGACCCAGTACTTC	CASSRLAGSQETQYF
-	TRBV11-3	-	TRBJ2-3	TGTGCCAGCAGCTCCTGGCGGGGCGAGGATACGCAGTATTTT	CASSSWRGEDTQYF
-	TRBV28	TRBD2	TRBJ2-5	TGTGCCAGCAGTAAACCCCGCGGACTAGCGGCAAGAATCCAGTACTTC	CASSKPRGLAARIQYF